This T cell receptor beta chain was documented in a study of PD-1 blockade in classical Hodgkin lymphoma. Whole-study findings and limits: TCR diversity at baseline was reported to be reduced in newly diagnosed patients relative to healthy donors. Patients were excluded if nivolumab began under 1 year after ASCT (the autologous transplant). Partial responders and progressors had significantly lower baseline TCR diversity.

The table came from immunoSEQ multiplex PCR; TCRdb's copy has only in-frame clones and leaves some out. The data show approximately 20,000 clones, over 65% seen once. Time point of the sample: cycle 4 day 1 (C4D1), after 6 weeks of nivolumab. Patients all relapsed after autologous stem cell transplantation, and there was variation in brentuximab vedotin exposure. The CD4+ T cells used were purified from thawed PBMCs through magnetic negative selection. This clone has a handful of counts. Its antigen is currently unknown. V was clipped by 3 bases and J by 7 bases; unmatched bases: 5. There are 13 residues in the CDR3. CDR1 is KGHSH, CDR2 LQKENI, per germline.

The chain recombines TRBV18 with TRBJ1-1, with 7 bases fitting TRBD1. Here the sequenced sample was CD4+ T cells from blood, taken before the fourth cycle of nivolumab. The source is a human donor with classical Hodgkin lymphoma. DNA for the CDR3: TGTGCCAGCTCACCGGACCGGGACAGTGAAGCTTTCTTT. Protein: CASSPDRDSEAFF.